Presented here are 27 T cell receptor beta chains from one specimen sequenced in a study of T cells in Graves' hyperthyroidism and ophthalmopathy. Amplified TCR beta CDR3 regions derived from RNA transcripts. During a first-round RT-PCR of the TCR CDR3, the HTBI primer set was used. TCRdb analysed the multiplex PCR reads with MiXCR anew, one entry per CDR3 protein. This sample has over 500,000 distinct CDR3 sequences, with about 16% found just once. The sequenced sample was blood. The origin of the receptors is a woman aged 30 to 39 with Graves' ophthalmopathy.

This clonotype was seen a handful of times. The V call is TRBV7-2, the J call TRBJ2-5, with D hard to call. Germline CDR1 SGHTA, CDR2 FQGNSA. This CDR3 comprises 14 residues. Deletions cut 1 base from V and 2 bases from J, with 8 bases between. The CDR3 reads CASSLDLWQETQYF. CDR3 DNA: TGTGCCAGCAGCTTAGATCTGTGGCAAGAGACCCAGTACTTC.

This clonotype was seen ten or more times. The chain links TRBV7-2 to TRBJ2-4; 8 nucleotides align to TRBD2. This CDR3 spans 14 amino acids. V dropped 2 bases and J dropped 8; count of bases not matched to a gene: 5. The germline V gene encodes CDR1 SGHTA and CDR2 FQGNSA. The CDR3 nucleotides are TGTGCCAGCAGCTTAAGCGGGAGTAGGGACATTCAGTACTTC. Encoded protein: CASSLSGSRDIQYF.

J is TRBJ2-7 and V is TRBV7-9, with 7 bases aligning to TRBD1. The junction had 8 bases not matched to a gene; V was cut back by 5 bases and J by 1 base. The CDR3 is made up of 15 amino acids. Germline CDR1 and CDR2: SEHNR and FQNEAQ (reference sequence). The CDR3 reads CASSDRANLSYEQYF. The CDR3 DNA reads TGTGCCAGCAGCGACAGGGCAAATCTATCCTACGAGCAGTACTTC.

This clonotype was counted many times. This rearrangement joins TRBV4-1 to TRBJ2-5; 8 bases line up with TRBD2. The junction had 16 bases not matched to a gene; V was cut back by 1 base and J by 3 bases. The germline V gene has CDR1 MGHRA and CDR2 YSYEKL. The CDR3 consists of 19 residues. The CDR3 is CASSQGPGGGKGNKETQYF. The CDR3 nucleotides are TGCGCCAGCAGCCAAGGTCCCGGGGGGGGTAAGGGAAACAAAGAGACCCAGTACTTC.

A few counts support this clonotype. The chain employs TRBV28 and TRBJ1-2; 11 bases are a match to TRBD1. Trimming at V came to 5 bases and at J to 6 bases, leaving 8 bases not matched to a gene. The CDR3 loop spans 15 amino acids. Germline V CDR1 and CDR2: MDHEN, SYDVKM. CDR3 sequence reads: CASSPAGTGGHGYTF. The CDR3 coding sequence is TGTGCCAGCAGTCCCGCCGGGACAGGGGGTCATGGCTACACCTTC.

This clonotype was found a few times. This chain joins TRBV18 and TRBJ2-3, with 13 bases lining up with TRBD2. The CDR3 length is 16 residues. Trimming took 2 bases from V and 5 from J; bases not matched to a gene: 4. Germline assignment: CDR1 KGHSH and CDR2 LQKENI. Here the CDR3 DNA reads TGTGCCAGCTCACCAGTACTAGCGGGAGGGCGAGATACGCAGTATTTT. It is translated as CASSPVLAGGRDTQYF.

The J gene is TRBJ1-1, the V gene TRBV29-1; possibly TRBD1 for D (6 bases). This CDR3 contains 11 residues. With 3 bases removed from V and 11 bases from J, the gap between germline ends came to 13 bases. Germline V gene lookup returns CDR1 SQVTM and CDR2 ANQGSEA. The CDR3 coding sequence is TGCAGCGTTGACATCGACAGGAGGGCTTTCTTT. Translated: CSVDIDRRAFF.

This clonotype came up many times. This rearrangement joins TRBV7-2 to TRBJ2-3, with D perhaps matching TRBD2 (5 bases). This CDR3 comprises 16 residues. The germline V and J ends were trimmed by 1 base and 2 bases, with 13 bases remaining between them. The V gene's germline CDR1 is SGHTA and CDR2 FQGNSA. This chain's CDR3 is CASSLGRGRDTDTQYF. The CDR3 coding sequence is TGTGCCAGCAGCTTAGGGAGAGGGAGAGACACAGATACGCAGTATTTT.

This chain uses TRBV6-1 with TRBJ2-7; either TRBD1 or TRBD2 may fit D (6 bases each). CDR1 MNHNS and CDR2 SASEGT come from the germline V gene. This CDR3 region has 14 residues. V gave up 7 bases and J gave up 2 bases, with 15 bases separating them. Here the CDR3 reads CASTLGGDTYEQYF. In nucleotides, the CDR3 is TGTGCCAGCACCCTAGGAGGGGACACCTACGAGCAGTACTTC.

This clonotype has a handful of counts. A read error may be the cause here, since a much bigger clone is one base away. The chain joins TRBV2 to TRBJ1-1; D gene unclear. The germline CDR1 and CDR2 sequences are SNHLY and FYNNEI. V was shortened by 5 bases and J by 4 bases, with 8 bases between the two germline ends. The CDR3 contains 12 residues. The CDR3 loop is CASSKQGTEAFF. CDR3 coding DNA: TGTGCCAGCAGTAAACAAGGCACTGAAGCTTTCTTT.

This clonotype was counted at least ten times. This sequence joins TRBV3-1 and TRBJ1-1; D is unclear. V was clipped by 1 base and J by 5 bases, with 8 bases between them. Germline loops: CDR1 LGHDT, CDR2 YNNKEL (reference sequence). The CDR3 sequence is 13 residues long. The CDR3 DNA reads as TGTGCCAGCAGCCAAGCGACAAGGACTGAAGCTTTCTTT. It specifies CASSQATRTEAFF.

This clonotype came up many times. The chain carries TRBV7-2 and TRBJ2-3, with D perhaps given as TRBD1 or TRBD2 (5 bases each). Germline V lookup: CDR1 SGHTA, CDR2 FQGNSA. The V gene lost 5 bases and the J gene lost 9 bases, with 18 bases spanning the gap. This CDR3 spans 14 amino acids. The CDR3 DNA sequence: TGTGCCAGCAGCCAGGCCGGGACGGGTTCGACGCAGTATTTT. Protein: CASSQAGTGSTQYF.

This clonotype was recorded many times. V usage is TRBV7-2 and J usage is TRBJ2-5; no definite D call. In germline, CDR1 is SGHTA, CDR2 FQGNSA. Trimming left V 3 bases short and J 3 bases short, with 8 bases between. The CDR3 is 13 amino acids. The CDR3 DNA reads TGTGCCAGCAGCTTGAACGGCGAAGAGACCCAGTACTTC. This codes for CASSLNGEETQYF.

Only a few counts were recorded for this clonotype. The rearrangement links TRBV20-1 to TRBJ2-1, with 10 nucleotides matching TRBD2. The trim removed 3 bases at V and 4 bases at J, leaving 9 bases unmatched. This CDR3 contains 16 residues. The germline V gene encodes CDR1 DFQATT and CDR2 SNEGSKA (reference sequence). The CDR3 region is CSASSSGSLRYNEQFF. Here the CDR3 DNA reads TGCAGTGCTAGTTCTAGCGGGAGCCTGAGGTACAATGAGCAGTTCTTC.

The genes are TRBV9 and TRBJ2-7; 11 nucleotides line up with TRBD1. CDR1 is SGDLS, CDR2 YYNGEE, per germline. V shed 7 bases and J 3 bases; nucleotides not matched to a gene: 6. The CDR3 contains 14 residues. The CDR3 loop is CASGSGTGGYEQYF. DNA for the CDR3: TGTGCCAGCGGCTCCGGGACAGGGGGCTACGAGCAGTACTTC.

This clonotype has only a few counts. As DNA, the CDR3 is TGCGCCAGCAGCCAAGGCATAACTAGCGGGCTTGACGAGCAGTACTTC. It specifies CASSQGITSGLDEQYF. V gene TRBV4-3 combines with J gene TRBJ2-7; 9 bases align to TRBD2. The CDR3 extends over 16 amino acids. The V segment lost 1 base and the J segment 5 bases; nucleotides outside the gene matches: 9. Germline V gene sequence: CDR1 LGHNA, CDR2 YSLEER.

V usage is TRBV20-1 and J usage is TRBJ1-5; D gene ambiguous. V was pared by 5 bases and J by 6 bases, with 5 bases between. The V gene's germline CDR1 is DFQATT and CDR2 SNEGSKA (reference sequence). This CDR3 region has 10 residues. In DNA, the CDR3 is TGCAGTGCTGCTCCTCAGCCCCAGCATTTT. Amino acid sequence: CSAAPQPQHF.

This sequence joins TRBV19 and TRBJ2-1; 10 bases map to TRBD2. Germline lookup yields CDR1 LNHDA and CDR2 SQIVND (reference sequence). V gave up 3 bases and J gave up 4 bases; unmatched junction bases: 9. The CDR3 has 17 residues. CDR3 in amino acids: CASSIWGRTSGYNEQFF. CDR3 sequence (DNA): TGTGCCAGTAGTATTTGGGGTCGGACTAGCGGTTACAATGAGCAGTTCTTC.

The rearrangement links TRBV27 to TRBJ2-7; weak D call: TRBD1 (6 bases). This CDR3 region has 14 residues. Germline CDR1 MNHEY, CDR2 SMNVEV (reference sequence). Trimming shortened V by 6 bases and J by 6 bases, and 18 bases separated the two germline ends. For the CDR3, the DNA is TGTGCCAGCAGGCAGACAGGCCGACTCTCCGAGCAGTACTTC. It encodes CASRQTGRLSEQYF.

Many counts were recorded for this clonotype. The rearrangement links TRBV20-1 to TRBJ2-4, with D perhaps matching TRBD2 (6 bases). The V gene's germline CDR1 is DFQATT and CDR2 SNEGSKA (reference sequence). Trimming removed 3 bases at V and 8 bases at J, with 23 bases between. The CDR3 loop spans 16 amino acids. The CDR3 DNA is TGCAGTGCTAGCGAGAGGGAAAGTCTTTGGGAGGACATTCAGTACTTC. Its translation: CSASERESLWEDIQYF.

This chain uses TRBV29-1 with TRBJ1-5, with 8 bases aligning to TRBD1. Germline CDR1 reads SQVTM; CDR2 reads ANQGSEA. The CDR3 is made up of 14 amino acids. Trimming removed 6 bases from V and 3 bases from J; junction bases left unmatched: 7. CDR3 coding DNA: TGCAGCGTCGGGACAGGACCGTACAATCAGCCCCAGCATTTT. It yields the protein CSVGTGPYNQPQHF.

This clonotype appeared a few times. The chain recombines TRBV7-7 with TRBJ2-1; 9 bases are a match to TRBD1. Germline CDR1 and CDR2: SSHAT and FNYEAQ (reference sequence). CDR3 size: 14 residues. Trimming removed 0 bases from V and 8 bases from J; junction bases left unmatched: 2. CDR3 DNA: TGTGCCAGCAGCTTAGCCGACAGGGGGGATGAGCAGTTCTTC. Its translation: CASSLADRGDEQFF.

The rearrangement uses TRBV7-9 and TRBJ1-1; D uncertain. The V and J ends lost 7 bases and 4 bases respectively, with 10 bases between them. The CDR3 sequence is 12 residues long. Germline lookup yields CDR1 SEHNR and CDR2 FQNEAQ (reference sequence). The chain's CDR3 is CASTNDGTEAFF. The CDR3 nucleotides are TGTGCCAGCACCAACGACGGCACTGAAGCTTTCTTT.

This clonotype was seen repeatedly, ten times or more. The CDR3 nucleotides read TGTGCCAGCAGCCCCGACAGGGACGAGCAGTACTTC. Its protein is CASSPDRDEQYF. The genes are TRBV13 and TRBJ2-7, with TRBD1 matching 7 bases. Germline CDR1 is PRHDT and CDR2 is FYEKMQ (reference sequence). This CDR3 comprises 12 residues. V lost 5 bases and J lost 5; bases outside the gene matches: 3.

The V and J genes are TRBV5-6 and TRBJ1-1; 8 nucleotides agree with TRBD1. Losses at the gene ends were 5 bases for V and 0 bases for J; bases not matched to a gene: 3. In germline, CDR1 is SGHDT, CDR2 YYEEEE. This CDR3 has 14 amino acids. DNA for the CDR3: TGTGCCAGCAGAAGGACAGGGATGAACACTGAAGCTTTCTTT. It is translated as CASRRTGMNTEAFF.

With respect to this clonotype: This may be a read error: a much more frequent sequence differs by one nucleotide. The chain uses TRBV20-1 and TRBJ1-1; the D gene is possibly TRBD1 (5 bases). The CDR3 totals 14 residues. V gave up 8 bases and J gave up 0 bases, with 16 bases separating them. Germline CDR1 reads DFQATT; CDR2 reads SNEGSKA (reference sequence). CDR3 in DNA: TGCAGTACCAACGGGGCGATCATGAACACTGAAGCTTTCTTT. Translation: CSTNGAIMNTEAFF.

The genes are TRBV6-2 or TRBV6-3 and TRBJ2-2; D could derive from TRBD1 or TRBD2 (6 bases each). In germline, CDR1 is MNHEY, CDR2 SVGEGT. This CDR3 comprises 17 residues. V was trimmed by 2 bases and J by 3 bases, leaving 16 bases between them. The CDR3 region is CASSYGGPPPYTGELFF. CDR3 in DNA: TGTGCCAGCAGTTACGGGGGGCCGCCCCCCTACACCGGGGAGCTGTTTTTT.